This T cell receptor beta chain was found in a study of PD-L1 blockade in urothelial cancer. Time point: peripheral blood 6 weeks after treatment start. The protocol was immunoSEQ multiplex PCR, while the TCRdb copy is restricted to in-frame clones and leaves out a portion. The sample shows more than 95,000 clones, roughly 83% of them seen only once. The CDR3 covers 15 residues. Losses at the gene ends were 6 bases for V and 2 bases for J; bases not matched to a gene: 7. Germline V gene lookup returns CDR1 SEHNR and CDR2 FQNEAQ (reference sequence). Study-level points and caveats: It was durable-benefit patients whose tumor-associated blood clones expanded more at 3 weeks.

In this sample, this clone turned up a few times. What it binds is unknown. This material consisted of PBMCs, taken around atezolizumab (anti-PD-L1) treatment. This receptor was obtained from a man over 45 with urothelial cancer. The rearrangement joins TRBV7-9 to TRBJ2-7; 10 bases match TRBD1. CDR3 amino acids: CASRPGQGLTYEQYF. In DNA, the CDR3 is TGTGCCAGCAGACCGGGACAGGGGTTAACCTACGAGCAGTACTTC.